This T cell receptor (beta chain) appears in the sequencing data of a study of blood T cell repertoires in COVID-19. Study-level information: Samples representing acute and convalescent COVID-19 were sourced from the United States, Italy and Spain.

What the recovered Cohort 3 donors had was two negative PCRs, clearance, or symptom resolution. J lost 6 bases, V lost 3 bases, and 4 bases had no gene match. The CDR3 totals 13 residues. Germline CDR1 is SGHNT and CDR2 is YYREEE (reference sequence). TCRdb's copy holds only in-frame clones and misses some; the assay was immunoSEQ multiplex PCR. The data contain about 300,000 clones, 89% of them singletons. Material: PBMCs or T cells enriched from blood (not recorded which). The sequence came from a woman aged 40 to 50 who had recovered from COVID-19. The chain carries TRBV5-4 and TRBJ1-1; the match to TRBD1 covers 8 bases. The CDR3 here is CASSWGQAAEAFF. The CDR3, as DNA: TGTGCCAGCAGCTGGGGACAGGCGGCTGAAGCTTTCTTT.